This is a list of T cell receptor beta chains from one sample in a study of regulatory T cells in long-lasting Graves disease. Via MiXCR, TCRdb re-called the multiplex PCR reads, giving one row per CDR3 protein. In the table there are some 370,000 distinct CDR3 sequences, 12% of which are singletons. The sample also formed part of further work on T cells in Graves' hyperthyroidism and ophthalmopathy.

Here the sequenced sample was peripheral blood mononuclear cells (PBMCs), taken at new diagnosis, from a patient treated with antithyroid drugs. These receptors were taken from a young woman with Graves disease. CDR3s include the opening cysteine and the closing phenylalanine or tryptophan. D genes are given only for firm matches. Clone sizes are given selectively: once, few, many, or a class where the clone is expanded.

length: 16
size: NA
D: NA
J: TRBJ2-1
V: TRBV19
CDR3: CASRAGAGYSYNEQFF
DNA: TGTGCCAGTAGGGCCGGTGCGGGTTACTCCTACAATGAGCAGTTCTTC

length: 13
size: many
D: NA
J: TRBJ2-5
V: TRBV28
CDR3: CASRLGGAETQYF
DNA: TGTGCCAGCAGGCTAGGGGGAGCGGAGACCCAGTACTTC

length: 14
size: many
D: NA
J: TRBJ2-5
V: TRBV28
CDR3: CASSFMTGQETQYF
DNA: TGTGCCAGCAGTTTCATGACAGGACAAGAGACCCAGTACTTC

length: 14
size: many
D: NA
J: TRBJ1-1
V: TRBV7-9
CDR3: CASSLAAVRTEAFF
DNA: TGTGCCAGCAGCTTGGCCGCAGTCAGAACTGAAGCTTTCTTT

length: 13
size: many
D: NA
J: TRBJ2-2
V: TRBV28
CDR3: CASSLGTKLELFF
DNA: TGTGCCAGCAGTTTAGGGACCAAGTTGGAGCTGTTTTTT

length: 22
size: many
D: TRBD2
J: TRBJ2-1
V: TRBV28
CDR3: CASSTFYRTSGSGELGYNEQFF
DNA: TGTGCCAGCAGCACTTTTTATCGGACTAGCGGGAGTGGTGAACTCGGCTACAATGAGCAGTTCTTC

length: 11
size: NA
D: NA
J: TRBJ2-7
V: TRBV28
CDR3: CASSFEGEQYF
DNA: TGTGCCAGCAGTTTTGAGGGCGAGCAGTACTTC

length: 13
size: many
D: NA
J: TRBJ1-2
V: TRBV19
CDR3: CASTTRLGDGYTF
DNA: TGTGCCAGTACTACTCGTCTGGGGGATGGCTACACCTTC

length: 13
size: many
D: NA
J: TRBJ1-5
V: TRBV12-3/TRBV12-4
CDR3: CASSLTTNQPQHF
DNA: TGTGCCAGCAGTTTAACCACCAATCAGCCCCAGCATTTT

length: 19
size: few
D: NA
J: TRBJ1-2
V: TRBV9
CDR3: CASSVAALISEGRNYGYTF
DNA: TGTGCCAGCAGCGTAGCCGCCTTGATCTCCGAGGGACGGAACTATGGCTACACCTTC

length: 14
size: many
D: TRBD1
J: TRBJ1-1
V: TRBV12-3/TRBV12-4
CDR3: CASRRGQENTEAFF
DNA: TGTGCCAGCAGACGAGGACAGGAGAACACTGAAGCTTTCTTT

length: 12
size: many
D: NA
J: TRBJ2-1
V: TRBV5-1
CDR3: CASSLEGYEQFF
DNA: TGCGCCAGCAGCTTGGAGGGGTATGAGCAGTTCTTC

length: 17
size: many
D: TRBD2
J: TRBJ2-3
V: TRBV6-1
CDR3: CASSISGGGLSTDTQYF
DNA: TGTGCCAGCAGCATTAGCGGGGGGGGACTCAGCACAGATACGCAGTATTTT

length: 14
size: few
D: TRBD1
J: TRBJ2-1
V: TRBV10-3
CDR3: CAIRGTGPYNEQFF
DNA: TGTGCCATCAGGGGGACAGGGCCCTACAATGAGCAGTTCTTC

length: 14
size: NA
D: NA
J: TRBJ2-7
V: TRBV2
CDR3: CASQLAELSYEQYF
DNA: TGTGCCAGCCAGTTAGCGGAATTATCCTACGAGCAGTACTTC

length: 18
size: NA
D: TRBD1
J: TRBJ1-6
V: TRBV2
CDR3: CASSEAHLRRGRGSPLHF
DNA: TGTGCCAGCAGTGAAGCCCATTTGAGGAGGGGGCGTGGATCACCCCTCCACTTT

length: 17
size: many
D: NA
J: TRBJ1-4
V: TRBV3-1
CDR3: CASSQATPDRDNEKLFF
DNA: TGTGCCAGCAGCCAAGCAACGCCGGACCGAGATAATGAAAAACTGTTTTTT

length: 14
size: many
D: TRBD1
J: TRBJ1-2
V: TRBV30
CDR3: CAWRLTGGNGGYTF
DNA: TGTGCCTGGAGGTTGACAGGGGGCAACGGAGGCTACACCTTC

length: 15
size: few
D: NA
J: TRBJ2-1
V: TRBV7-3
CDR3: CASSLTGSGVNEQFF
DNA: TGTGCCAGCAGCTTAACGGGTAGCGGAGTCAATGAGCAGTTCTTC

length: 17
size: few
D: TRBD1
J: TRBJ2-5
V: TRBV5-1
CDR3: CASSLDRDRNYQETQYF
DNA: TGCGCCAGCAGCTTGGACCGGGACAGAAATTACCAAGAGACCCAGTACTTC

length: 15
size: NA
D: NA
J: TRBJ2-2
V: TRBV6-1
CDR3: CASRPGGVHTGELFF
DNA: TGTGCCAGCAGGCCAGGGGGGGTACACACCGGGGAGCTGTTTTTT

length: 14
size: many
D: TRBD2
J: TRBJ2-1
V: TRBV20-1
CDR3: CSAGTSGDYNEQFF
DNA: TGCAGTGCTGGGACTAGCGGGGACTACAATGAGCAGTTCTTC

length: 17
size: many
D: NA
J: TRBJ2-1
V: TRBV24-1
CDR3: CATSDFSGAISYNEQFF
DNA: TGTGCCACCAGTGATTTTTCAGGGGCGATCTCCTACAATGAGCAGTTCTTC

length: 17
size: few
D: TRBD2
J: TRBJ2-3
V: TRBV13
CDR3: CASSPQTSGQGTDTQYF
DNA: TGTGCCAGCAGCCCCCAGACTAGCGGGCAAGGCACAGATACGCAGTATTTT

length: 18
size: many
D: TRBD2
J: TRBJ2-7
V: TRBV11-2
CDR3: CASSRTSGTFPEPREQYF
DNA: TGTGCCAGCAGCCGGACTAGCGGGACCTTTCCTGAGCCCCGCGAGCAGTACTTC

length: 14
size: many
D: NA
J: TRBJ1-2
V: TRBV29-1
CDR3: CSVDEGYLNYGYTF
DNA: TGCAGCGTTGATGAGGGTTACCTAAACTATGGCTACACCTTC

length: 15
size: NA
D: NA
J: TRBJ2-7
V: TRBV29-1
CDR3: CSVEYGRGGEAEQYF
DNA: TGCAGCGTTGAGTATGGAAGGGGGGGAGAGGCCGAGCAGTACTTC

length: 14
size: many
D: NA
J: TRBJ2-1
V: TRBV7-8
CDR3: CASSPPGVLNEQFF
DNA: TGTGCCAGCAGCCCCCCTGGGGTGCTAAATGAGCAGTTCTTC

length: 14
size: NA
D: NA
J: TRBJ2-2
V: TRBV27
CDR3: CASSGRVLTGELFF
DNA: TGTGCCAGCAGCGGTCGGGTTCTGACCGGGGAGCTGTTTTTT

length: 15
size: many
D: NA
J: TRBJ2-2
V: TRBV11-1
CDR3: CASSPSVPNTGELFF
DNA: TGTGCCAGCAGCCCCTCCGTTCCAAACACCGGGGAGCTGTTTTTT

length: 17
size: many
D: TRBD1
J: TRBJ1-2
V: TRBV5-6
CDR3: CASSLILTDRRDYGYTF
DNA: TGTGCCAGCAGCTTGATTTTAACGGACAGGCGCGACTATGGCTACACCTTC

length: 11
size: many
D: NA
J: TRBJ1-1
V: TRBV20-1
CDR3: CSVSLGTEAFF
DNA: TGCAGTGTTTCTCTTGGCACTGAAGCTTTCTTT

length: 17
size: NA
D: TRBD1
J: TRBJ2-3
V: TRBV9
CDR3: CASSAEVWGTETDTQYF
DNA: TGTGCCAGCAGCGCTGAAGTGTGGGGGACAGAAACAGATACGCAGTATTTT

length: 13
size: few
D: NA
J: TRBJ1-1
V: TRBV12-3/TRBV12-4
CDR3: CASSRGFGTEAFF
DNA: TGTGCCAGCAGCAGGGGATTCGGCACTGAAGCTTTCTTT

length: 15
size: many
D: NA
J: TRBJ1-5
V: TRBV6-1
CDR3: CASSEAGRLNQPQHF
DNA: TGTGCCAGCAGTGAAGCGGGCAGGCTAAATCAGCCCCAGCATTTT